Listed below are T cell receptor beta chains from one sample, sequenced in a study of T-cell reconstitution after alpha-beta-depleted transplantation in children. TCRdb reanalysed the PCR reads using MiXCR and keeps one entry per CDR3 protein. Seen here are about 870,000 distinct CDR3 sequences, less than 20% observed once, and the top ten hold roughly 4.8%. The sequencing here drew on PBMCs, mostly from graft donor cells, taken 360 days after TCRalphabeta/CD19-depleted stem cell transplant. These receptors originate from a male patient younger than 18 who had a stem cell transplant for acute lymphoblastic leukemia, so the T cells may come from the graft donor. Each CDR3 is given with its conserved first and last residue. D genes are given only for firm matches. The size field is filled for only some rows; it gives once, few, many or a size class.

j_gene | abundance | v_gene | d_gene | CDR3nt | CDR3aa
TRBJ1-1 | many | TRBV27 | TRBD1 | TGTGCCAGCAGTTACGGACAGGGGGGTGAAGCTTTCTTT | CASSYGQGGEAFF
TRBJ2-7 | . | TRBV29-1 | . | TGCAGCGTTGTCCGGGGTTTCATCCCCTACGAGCAGTACTTC | CSVVRGFIPYEQYF
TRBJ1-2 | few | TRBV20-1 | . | TGCAGTGCTAGTCGGGGGGCAGACTATGGCTACACCTTC | CSASRGADYGYTF
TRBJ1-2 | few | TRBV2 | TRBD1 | TGTGCCAGCAGTGAATTTATTCGACAGGGAGGGAGTGGCTACACCTTC | CASSEFIRQGGSGYTF
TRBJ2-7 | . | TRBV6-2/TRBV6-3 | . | TGTGCCAGCAGCCACTTGATTGGACAGCCAACCTACGAGCAGTACTTC | CASSHLIGQPTYEQYF
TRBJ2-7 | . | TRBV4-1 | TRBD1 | TGCGCCAGCAGCCAAGCTCGGGACAGGGCTATCTACGAGCAGTACTTC | CASSQARDRAIYEQYF
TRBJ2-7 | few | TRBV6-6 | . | TGTGCCAGCAGCCCTACAGGGTCGGGAGAGCAGTACTTC | CASSPTGSGEQYF
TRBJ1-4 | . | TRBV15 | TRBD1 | TGTGCCACCGGAGGGACAGTAGGTAAAGTGGATGAAAAACTGTTTTTT | CATGGTVGKVDEKLFF
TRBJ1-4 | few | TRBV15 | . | TGTGCCACCAGCAGCCTGGAAAAACTGTTTTTT | CATSSLEKLFF
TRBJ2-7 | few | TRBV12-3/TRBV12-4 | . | TGTGCCAGCAGTGACCGGGGGCGGGAGTCGTCCTACGAGCAGTACTTC | CASSDRGRESSYEQYF
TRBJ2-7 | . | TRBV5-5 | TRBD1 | TGTGCCAGCAGCTTTCTCGGGACAGGGACCCACGAGCAGTACTTC | CASSFLGTGTHEQYF
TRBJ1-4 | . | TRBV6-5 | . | TGTGCCAGCAGATCGACATGGGGGAATGAAAAACTGTTTTTT | CASRSTWGNEKLFF
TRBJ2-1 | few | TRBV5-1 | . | TGCGCCAGCAGCTTGGAGCGTTACAATGAGCAGTTCTTC | CASSLERYNEQFF
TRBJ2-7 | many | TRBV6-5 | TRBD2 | TGTGCCAGCAGTTACAACGGGGGGGACTACGAGCAGTACTTC | CASSYNGGDYEQYF
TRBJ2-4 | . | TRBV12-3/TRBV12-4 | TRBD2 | TGTGCCAGCAGTTTAAAAGTCCCCGGGCTAGCGGGAGGGCCCGTCAAAAACATTCAGTACTTC | CASSLKVPGLAGGPVKNIQYF
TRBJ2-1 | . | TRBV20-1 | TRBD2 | TGCAGTGCTCACCCTCTCCGGCGGGAGAGGTACAATGAGCAGTTCTTC | CSAHPLRRERYNEQFF
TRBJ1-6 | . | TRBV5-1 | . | TGCGCCAGCACCTCACGAGAGATCCGGAGGAATTCACCCCTCCACTTT | CASTSREIRRNSPLHF
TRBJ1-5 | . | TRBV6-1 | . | TGTGCCAGCAGTGAGGGGGACTACTATCGAATACTTAATCAGCCCCAGCATTTT | CASSEGDYYRILNQPQHF
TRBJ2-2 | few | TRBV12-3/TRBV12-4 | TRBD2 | TGTGCCAGCAGTGAGGGACTATCATACACCGGGGAGCTGTTTTTT | CASSEGLSYTGELFF
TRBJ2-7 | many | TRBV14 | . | TGTGCCAGCAGCCTGCGCCGAACTTCTTACGAGCAGTACTTC | CASSLRRTSYEQYF
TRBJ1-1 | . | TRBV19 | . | TGTGCCAGTATCCCCTTTGGGGGCAGGAGCACTGAAGCTTTCTTT | CASIPFGGRSTEAFF
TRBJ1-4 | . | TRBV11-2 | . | TGTGCCAGCAGCCTACAGGGAGGAACTAATGAAAAACTGTTTTTT | CASSLQGGTNEKLFF
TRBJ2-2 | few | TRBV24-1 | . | TGTGCCACCAGTGATCGCCTGGGGAGCGAACGAAACACCGGGGAGCTGTTTTTT | CATSDRLGSERNTGELFF
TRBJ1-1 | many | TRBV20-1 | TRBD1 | TGCAGTGCTAGAGAGGGGACAGTGAACACTGAAGCTTTCTTT | CSAREGTVNTEAFF
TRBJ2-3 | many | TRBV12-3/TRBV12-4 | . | TGTGCCAGCAGTCCCTCGTGGGGGGCCACTAGCACAGATACGCAGTATTTT | CASSPSWGATSTDTQYF
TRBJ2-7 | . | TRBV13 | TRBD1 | TGTGCCAGCAGCCAACTTTCCGCCGGGACAGGGCCCAACGAGCAGTACTTC | CASSQLSAGTGPNEQYF
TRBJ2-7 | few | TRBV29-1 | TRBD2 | TGCAGCTGTCTTAGCGGGAGTTACGACGAGCAGTACTTC | CSCLSGSYDEQYF
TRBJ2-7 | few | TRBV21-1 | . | TGTGCCAGCACCTCCGTGACTAGCGGGAAGTACGAGCAGTACTTC | CASTSVTSGKYEQYF
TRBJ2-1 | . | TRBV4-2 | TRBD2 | TGTGCCAGCAGTCCCGAACCGCGGGGGGACTCCTACAATGAGCAGTTCTTC | CASSPEPRGDSYNEQFF
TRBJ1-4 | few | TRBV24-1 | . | TGTGCCACCAGTGATCCATCCGGAGGGGCGGGTGAAAAACTGTTTTTT | CATSDPSGGAGEKLFF
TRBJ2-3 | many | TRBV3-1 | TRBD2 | TGTGCCAGCAGCCCCCAGACTAGCGGGAGCACAGATACGCAGTATTTT | CASSPQTSGSTDTQYF
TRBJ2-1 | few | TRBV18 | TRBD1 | TGTGCCAGCTCACCCAGAGGGACAGGGGCCTACAATGAGCAGTTCTTC | CASSPRGTGAYNEQFF
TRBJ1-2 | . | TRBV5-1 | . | TGCGCCAGCAACTACGAGACTGTGAACTATGGCTACACCTTC | CASNYETVNYGYTF
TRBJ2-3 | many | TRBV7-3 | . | TGTGCCAGCAGCTTCCTAGCACCGGATACGCAGTATTTT | CASSFLAPDTQYF
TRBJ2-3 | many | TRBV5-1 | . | TGCGCCAGCAGCTTCGCCAGGGGTCCCACAGATACGCAGTATTTT | CASSFARGPTDTQYF
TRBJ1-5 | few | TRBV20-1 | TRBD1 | TGCAGTGCCCACCACGGACAGGGCGGCAATCAGCCCCAGCATTTT | CSAHHGQGGNQPQHF
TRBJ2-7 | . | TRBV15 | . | TGTGCCACCAGCGCGGCAGTTAGCTCCTACGAGCAGTACTTC | CATSAAVSSYEQYF
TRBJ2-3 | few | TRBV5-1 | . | TGCGCCAGCAGCTTGGGGACGGGGCACACAGATACGCAGTATTTT | CASSLGTGHTDTQYF
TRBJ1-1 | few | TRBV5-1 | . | TGCGCCAGCAGCTTAGGGAGCCCTGAAGCTTTCTTT | CASSLGSPEAFF
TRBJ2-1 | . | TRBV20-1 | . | TGCAGTGCAGCGGCTGCCTCCTACAATGAGCAGTTCTTC | CSAAAASYNEQFF
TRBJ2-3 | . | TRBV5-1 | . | TGCGCCAGCAGCTTGGGCGGCAGTTTCACAGATACGCAGTATTTT | CASSLGGSFTDTQYF
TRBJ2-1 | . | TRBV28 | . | TGTGCCTTATCGGGGCGGAAAAGAGGGCACGGTGAGCAGTTCTTC | CALSGRKRGHGEQFF
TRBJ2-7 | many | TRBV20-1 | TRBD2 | TGCAGTGCTAGAGTAGGAACTAGCGGACGTTACGAGCAGTACTTC | CSARVGTSGRYEQYF
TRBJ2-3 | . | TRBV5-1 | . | TGCGCCAGCAGCCCAGGGACTCCGCGGTTTGGGGATACGCAGTATTTT | CASSPGTPRFGDTQYF
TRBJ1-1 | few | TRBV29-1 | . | TGCAGCGTCCCACGAGGGTACACTGAAGCTTTCTTT | CSVPRGYTEAFF
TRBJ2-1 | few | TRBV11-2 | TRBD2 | TGTGCCAGCAAGGGTGTCAGCGGGAGGCTCGTTGAGCAGTTCTTC | CASKGVSGRLVEQFF
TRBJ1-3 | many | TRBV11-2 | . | TGTGCCAGCAGTCGAGGCCTCTCTGGAAACACCATATATTTT | CASSRGLSGNTIYF
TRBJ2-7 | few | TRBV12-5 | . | TGTGCTAGTGGTTTCGTCCTAGGGCAAACCTACGAGCAGTACTTC | CASGFVLGQTYEQYF